The 30 T cell receptor beta chains reported below all come from one sample, sequenced in a study of identical twins. One entry per CDR3 protein, called by TCRdb with MiXCR from the 5' RACE reads. The repertoire consists of 1.5 million to 2 million distinct CDR3 sequences, with about 30% occurring once and the leading ten covering about 0.25%. The specimen was cord blood. Receptors were obtained from a newborn girl in good health.

This chain joins TRBV19 and TRBJ2-7; 7 positions match TRBD2. CDR1 is LNHDA, CDR2 SQIVND, per germline (reference sequence). Unmatched junction bases numbered 7, after V lost 6 bases and J lost 2 bases. CDR3 length equals 14 residues. CDR3 protein: CASRSSSGPYEQYF. CDR3 coding DNA: TGTGCCAGTAGGAGTAGTAGCGGGCCCTACGAGCAGTACTTC.

This clonotype turned up a few times. J is TRBJ2-2 and V is TRBV29-1; no firm D call. Germline values: CDR1 SQVTM, CDR2 ANQGSEA. The V end lost 1 base, the J end lost 4 bases, and 4 bases lay between the germline ends. CDR3 length: 12 residues. Here the CDR3 DNA reads TGCAGCGTTGAAGGGGCCACCGGGGAGCTGTTTTTT. This gives the protein CSVEGATGELFF.

Ten or more counts support this clonotype. An end of the junction differs from the germline gene, which may be a read error. The chain recombines TRBV10-1 with TRBJ2-3; 8 nucleotides line up with TRBD1. The CDR3 has 13 amino acids. Germline CDR1 WNHNN, CDR2 SYGVQD (reference sequence). The CDR3 region has the DNA TGTGCCAGCAGCCGGGACAGGACAGATACGCAGTATTTT. It translates to CASSRDRTDTQYF.

This clonotype was detected only once. V usage is TRBV12-3 or TRBV12-4 and J usage is TRBJ2-5; 7 bases align to TRBD2. J gave up 4 bases and V 5 bases, and 7 bases lay outside the gene matches. The CDR3 runs 14 residues. The CDR3 DNA follows: TGTGCCAGCAGTGGGGAGGGCGGTCCAGAGACCCAGTACTTC. This sequence encodes CASSGEGGPETQYF.

This chain uses TRBV20-1 with TRBJ1-5; D gene ambiguous. This CDR3 is 13 amino acids long. Germline CDR1 is DFQATT and CDR2 is SNEGSKA (reference sequence). V shed 3 bases and J shed 2 bases, with 8 bases lying between them. CDR3 loop: CSASSVGNQPQHF. The CDR3, as DNA: TGCAGTGCTAGTTCGGTGGGCAATCAGCCCCAGCATTTT.

Concerning this clonotype: A junction boundary mismatches the germline segment, possibly from a read error. V usage is TRBV4-2 and J usage is TRBJ1-6; 7 nucleotides agree with TRBD1. The germline V gene encodes CDR1 LGHNA and CDR2 YNFKEQ. The CDR3 extends over 17 amino acids. Here the CDR3 reads CASGQPLSGTANSPLHF. The CDR3 DNA reads TGTGCCAGCGGCCAACCCCTCTCCGGGACAGCTAATTCACCCCTCCACTTT.

This chain connects TRBV28 to TRBJ2-7; D may be TRBD2 (6 bases). V lost 6 bases, J lost 0 bases, and 15 bases lay in between. CDR3 length: 15 residues. Germline V gene data show CDR1 as MDHEN and CDR2 as SYDVKM. In nucleotides, the CDR3 is TGTGCCAGCAGCCCTACTAGCACGAGCTCCTACGAGCAGTACTTC. This encodes CASSPTSTSSYEQYF.

The genes are TRBV20-1 and TRBJ2-1, with 13 nucleotides matching TRBD2. Germline trimming cut 5 bases from V and 4 bases from J; bases unmatched to any gene: 11. There are 17 residues in the CDR3. Germline CDR1 reads DFQATT; CDR2 reads SNEGSKA (reference sequence). The CDR3 sequence: CSAQSRTSGSWYNEQFF. The CDR3 DNA follows: TGCAGTGCTCAATCAAGGACTAGCGGGAGCTGGTACAATGAGCAGTTCTTC.

The table lists this clonotype with a few counts. CDR3 DNA: TGCAGCGTTCGTGCAGGGAACCTCAATTCACCCCTCCACTTT. Amino acids: CSVRAGNLNSPLHF. The V call is TRBV29-1, the J call TRBJ1-6, with D possibly TRBD1 on 5 matching bases. Germline V gene sequence: CDR1 SQVTM, CDR2 ANQGSEA. Trimming shortened V by 5 bases and J by 7 bases, and 15 bases separated the two germline ends. This CDR3 comprises 14 residues.

This chain connects TRBV20-1 to TRBJ2-3, with no clear D. Trimming took off 7 bases at V and 4 bases at J, with 12 bases between the two ends. In germline, CDR1 is DFQATT, CDR2 SNEGSKA (reference sequence). CDR3 length equals 12 residues. CDR3 nucleotide sequence: TGCAGTGTGGCTAGATCGGCAGATACGCAGTATTTT. Protein: CSVARSADTQYF.

This chain links TRBV19 with TRBJ1-5; D unresolved. Germline CDR1 is LNHDA and CDR2 is SQIVND (reference sequence). The CDR3 loop spans 15 amino acids. V lost 8 bases and J lost 0, with 14 bases in between. The CDR3 DNA reads TGTGCCAGTCAAAGGTCAGCATATAGCAATCAGCCCCAGCATTTT. This translates into CASQRSAYSNQPQHF.

This rearrangement joins TRBV12-3 or TRBV12-4 to TRBJ2-1, with TRBD2 matching over 11 bases. The CDR3 runs to 15 residues. V shed 6 bases, J shed 5 bases, and the junction held 6 bases outside the gene matches. The CDR3 DNA is TGTGCCAGCAGCCGTAGCGGGAGGGCACACAATGAGCAGTTCTTC. Residues: CASSRSGRAHNEQFF.

In its sample, this clonotype was seen a few times. The chain is built from TRBV12-3 or TRBV12-4 and TRBJ1-6, with 7 bases fitting TRBD1. V lost 6 bases, J lost 0 bases, and 5 bases stayed unmatched. The CDR3 runs 16 residues. The CDR3 DNA sequence: TGTGCCAGCAGAAGAAACAGGGGCTCCTATAATTCACCCCTCCACTTT. This gives the protein CASRRNRGSYNSPLHF.

This clonotype was detected only a few times. The V and J genes are TRBV12-3 or TRBV12-4 and TRBJ1-2, with D hard to call. With 0 bases removed from V and 5 bases from J, the gap between germline ends came to 7 bases. CDR3 length: 13 residues. CDR3 DNA sequence: TGTGCCAGCAGTTTAGCGAAACGATATGGCTACACCTTC. Encoded protein: CASSLAKRYGYTF.

The chain employs TRBV3-1 and TRBJ2-5, with 10 bases lining up with TRBD2. V shed 0 bases, J shed 11 bases, and the junction held 12 bases outside the gene matches. Germline CDR1 reads LGHDT; CDR2 reads YNNKEL (reference sequence). The CDR3 is 16 amino acids. CDR3 amino acids: CASSQDVASGGHEQYF. CDR3 DNA: TGTGCCAGCAGCCAAGATGTGGCTAGCGGGGGCCATGAGCAGTACTTC.

J is TRBJ1-6 and V is TRBV20-1; TRBD1 aligns across 9 bases. The V gene's germline CDR1 is DFQATT and CDR2 SNEGSKA (reference sequence). V lost 6 bases to trimming and J lost 5 bases; unmatched junction nucleotides: 5. The CDR3 length is 14 residues. CDR3: CSAIRDRDNSPLHF. CDR3 nucleotide sequence: TGCAGTGCCATCCGGGACAGGGATAATTCACCCCTCCACTTT.

The V and J genes are TRBV29-1 and TRBJ2-7; TRBD1 agrees at 8 bases. Germline CDR1 and CDR2: SQVTM and ANQGSEA. Trimming at V came to 2 bases and at J to 4 bases, leaving 7 bases not matched to a gene. CDR3 length: 14 residues. CDR3 DNA: TGCAGCGTTGAATCCGGACAGGGTGCTTACGAGCAGTACTTC. Amino acid sequence: CSVESGQGAYEQYF.

Remarks on this clonotype: This may be a read error, as it is one base from a much larger clone. The chain has TRBV9 and TRBJ2-1; 7 nucleotides line up with TRBD1. From germline, CDR1 is SGDLS and CDR2 YYNGEE. V gave up 0 bases and J gave up 3 bases; unmatched junction bases: 6. The CDR3 is 16 residues long. This CDR3 is CASSVAWAGGYNEQFF. CDR3 bases: TGTGCCAGCAGCGTAGCTTGGGCAGGGGGCTACAATGAGCAGTTCTTC.

In the case of this clonotype: This sequence may be a read error, since a much larger clone differs from it by one base. V and J are TRBV4-2 and TRBJ2-3, with D uncertain. The CDR3 covers 14 residues. Germline CDR1 reads LGHNA; CDR2 reads YNFKEQ. In nucleotides, the CDR3 is TGTGCCAACAGCAGGCTCTTGGGCACAGATACGCAGTATTTT. This encodes CANSRLLGTDTQYF.

This clonotype came up a few times. This chain connects TRBV28 to TRBJ2-1; 13 bases are a match to TRBD2. Germline-derived CDR1 and CDR2 are MDHEN and SYDVKM. J gave up 9 bases and V 10 bases, and 3 bases lay outside the gene matches. CDR3 length: 12 residues. The CDR3: CATGLAGTEQFF. The CDR3 bases are TGTGCCACGGGACTAGCGGGGACTGAGCAGTTCTTC.

This clonotype has only a few counts. The chain carries TRBV20-1 and TRBJ2-3; D call uncertain. V gave up 6 bases and J gave up 1 base, with 14 bases separating them. Germline V gives CDR1 DFQATT, CDR2 SNEGSKA (reference sequence). The CDR3 is 14 residues long. The chain's CDR3 is CSALTEQGTDTQYF. The CDR3 region has the DNA TGCAGTGCCCTGACGGAGCAGGGCACAGATACGCAGTATTTT.

This clonotype turned up a few times. The chain employs TRBV12-3 or TRBV12-4 and TRBJ1-5, with a possible D match to TRBD1 (6 bases). Trimming cost V 1 base and J 5 bases, with 9 bases left between them. This CDR3 comprises 14 residues. The CDR3 region is CASSLDRDYQPQHF. CDR3 nucleotides: TGTGCCAGCAGTTTAGACAGGGATTATCAGCCCCAGCATTTT.

The chain has TRBV4-2 and TRBJ2-5; 11 bases are shared with TRBD2. Germline lookup yields CDR1 LGHNA and CDR2 YNFKEQ. The CDR3 sequence is 20 residues long. Trimming removed 0 bases from V and 1 base from J; junction bases left unmatched: 13. The CDR3 DNA reads as TGTGCCAGCAGCCAAGACCGAGCGATCCTAGCGGGGGGCTTCCAAGAGACCCAGTACTTC. This encodes CASSQDRAILAGGFQETQYF.

This clonotype was seen at least ten times. The rearrangement joins TRBV10-3 to TRBJ2-7; D is uncertain. The ends were cut back, 2 bases at V and 8 bases at J, with 13 bases in the middle. Germline CDR1 is ENHRY and CDR2 is SYGVKD. CDR3 size: 13 residues. The CDR3 region is CAISEESRYKQYF. CDR3 sequence (DNA): TGTGCCATCAGTGAGGAAAGTCGTTATAAGCAGTACTTC.

This clonotype has a handful of counts. The chain combines TRBV4-2 with TRBJ2-3; TRBD2 matches at 8 bases. Germline lookup yields CDR1 LGHNA and CDR2 YNFKEQ. The ends lost 3 bases at V and 5 bases at J; junction bases unmatched: 10. The CDR3 loop spans 16 amino acids. The CDR3 loop is CASSHEYGTRIDTQYF. CDR3 nucleotide sequence: TGTGCCAGCAGCCACGAATATGGGACTAGAATAGATACGCAGTATTTT.

The CDR3 nucleotides read TGTGCCAGCACTGTCCTCGGGACACCGGTGGACTACGAGCAGTACTTC. This codes for CASTVLGTPVDYEQYF. This sequence joins TRBV12-3 or TRBV12-4 and TRBJ2-7, with D possibly TRBD1 on 6 matching bases. This CDR3 is 16 amino acids long. V shed 7 bases and J shed 3 bases, with 22 bases lying between them.

The rearrangement uses TRBV10-3 and TRBJ1-2; TRBD1 agrees at 10 bases. The V gene's germline CDR1 is ENHRY and CDR2 SYGVKD. V lost 6 bases, J lost 4 bases, and 8 bases stayed unmatched. This CDR3 has 15 residues. Written as DNA, the CDR3 is TGTGCCATCAGCCCCAGACAGGGGGCCGGCTATGGCTACACCTTC. Amino acids: CAISPRQGAGYGYTF.

This clonotype was detected a few times. V gene TRBV9 combines with J gene TRBJ1-1; unclear D gene. The V and J ends lost 0 bases and 1 base respectively, with 13 bases between them. There are 16 residues in the CDR3. Germline CDR1 reads SGDLS; CDR2 reads YYNGEE. This CDR3 is CASSVGGRAANTEAFF. The CDR3 DNA reads TGTGCCAGCAGCGTAGGAGGGAGGGCGGCGAACACTGAAGCTTTCTTT.

V gene TRBV27 combines with J gene TRBJ2-4; D perhaps matches TRBD1 (5 bases). The CDR3 loop spans 13 amino acids. Trimming took 3 bases from V and 8 from J, leaving 11 bases between them. CDR1 is MNHEY, CDR2 SMNVEV, per germline (reference sequence). CDR3 protein: CASSLQGVDIQYF. The CDR3 coding sequence is TGTGCCAGCAGTTTGCAGGGTGTCGACATTCAGTACTTC.

The chain employs TRBV4-1 and TRBJ2-1, with D unresolved. Trimming removed 1 base at V and 0 bases at J, with 7 bases between. This CDR3 is 15 amino acids long. CDR1 is MGHRA, CDR2 YSYEKL, per germline. In DNA form, the CDR3 reads TGCGCCAGCAGCCAAGCGGTGTTCTCCTACAATGAGCAGTTCTTC. Encoded protein: CASSQAVFSYNEQFF.